Below are 29 T cell receptor beta chains sequenced from a single sample in a study of cytomegalovirus exposure and HLA in healthy donors. PCR employed 60 Vbeta and 13 Jbeta primers. Sequenced by immunoSEQ multiplex PCR; TCRdb stores in-frame clones only, minus some. Its table lists 150,000 to 200,000 clones. Sequencing input: PBMCs. Source of these receptors: a woman in her sixties in good health and CMV-seronegative.

This chain uses TRBV15 with TRBJ1-1; no firm D call. This CDR3 spans 14 amino acids. Germline V gene lookup returns CDR1 LNHNV and CDR2 YYDKDF (reference sequence). Trimming removed 1 base at V and 1 base at J, with 7 bases between. The CDR3 region has the DNA TGTGCCACCAGCAGAGTCCCTTCGAACACTGAAGCTTTCTTT. Amino acids: CATSRVPSNTEAFF.

The chain couples TRBV30 to TRBJ1-3; D is possibly TRBD1 (6 bases). CDR3 length: 13 amino acids. The V gene's germline CDR1 is GTSNPN and CDR2 SVGIG (reference sequence). CDR3 bases: TGTGCATTTACAGGGACCTCTGGAAACACCATATATTTT. This codes for CAFTGTSGNTIYF. The complete variable domain, with remaining parts taken from reference TRBV30 and TRBJ1-3, reads SQTIHQWPATLVQPVGSPLSLECTVEGTSNPNLYWYRQAAGRGLQLLFYSVGIGQISSEVPQNLSASRPQDRQFILSSKKLLLSDSGFYLCAFTGTSGNTIYFGEGSWLTVV.

The rearrangement uses TRBV29-1 and TRBJ2-7; a possible D gene is TRBD1 (5 bases). Trimming shortened V by 3 bases and J by 3 bases, and 12 bases separated the two germline ends. The CDR3 extends over 13 amino acids. Per germline, CDR1 SQVTM and CDR2 ANQGSEA. CDR3 bases: TGCAGCGTTGATGGGCAGGGTGACTACGAGCAGTACTTC. Its protein product is CSVDGQGDYEQYF.

The chain carries TRBV20-1 and TRBJ1-1; 7 bases fit TRBD1. CDR1 DFQATT and CDR2 SNEGSKA come from the germline V gene (reference sequence). The CDR3 length is 11 residues. The CDR3 here is CRGGLGTEAFF. CDR3 nucleotides: TGCAGAGGGGGCCTGGGGACTGAAGCTTTCTTT.

This CDR3 reads CLGLGPDTQYF. CDR3 nucleotides: TGCTTAGGGCTGGGGCCAGATACGCAGTATTTT. This sequence joins TRBV20-1 and TRBJ2-3; a possible D gene is TRBD1 (5 bases). Germline CDR1 reads DFQATT; CDR2 reads SNEGSKA (reference sequence). The CDR3 totals 11 residues.

The rearrangement uses TRBV5-6 and TRBJ2-7; possibly TRBD1 for D (6 bases). The CDR3 is 14 amino acids. Trimming left V 0 bases short and J 4 bases short, with 11 bases between. Germline V gene data show CDR1 as SGHDT and CDR2 as YYEEEE. Written as DNA, the CDR3 is TGTGCCAGCAGCTTGGGGGGGCTGGGATACGAGCAGTACTTC. Residues: CASSLGGLGYEQYF.

J is TRBJ2-5 and V is TRBV7-8, with D perhaps TRBD1 (6 bases). CDR1 and CDR2 (germline): SGHVS, FQNEAQ. The CDR3 totals 14 residues. The ends were cut back, 5 bases at V and 4 bases at J, with 14 bases in the middle. The CDR3 DNA sequence: TGTGCCAGCAGCCCGGACAGCGTTCGAGAGACCCAGTACTTC. Protein: CASSPDSVRETQYF.

CDR3 sequence (DNA): TGTGCCAGCAGCTTAAGACAGGGGGCTGCCTACAATGAGCAGTTCTTC. This translates into CASSLRQGAAYNEQFF. J is TRBJ2-1 and V is TRBV7-3; 10 bases match TRBD1. The CDR3 is 16 residues long. Trimming cost V 1 base and J 2 bases; bases outside gene matches: 2. From germline, CDR1 is SGHTA and CDR2 FQGTGA.

The J gene is TRBJ1-4, the V gene TRBV7-9; D might be TRBD1 (5 bases). Trimming took 8 bases from V and 10 from J, leaving 14 bases between them. Germline V CDR1 and CDR2: SEHNR, FQNEAQ (reference sequence). The CDR3 contains 12 residues. In DNA form, the CDR3 reads TGTGCCAGCCGATCACGGGGGGGAAAACTGTTTTTT. As protein: CASRSRGGKLFF.

The chain's CDR3 is CASSSIPGGFGETQYF. CDR3 in DNA: TGTGCCAGCAGTTCCATTCCAGGGGGCTTTGGGGAGACCCAGTACTTC. The gene calls are TRBV2 and TRBJ2-5, with TRBD1 matching 8 bases. Losses at the gene ends were 5 bases for V and 5 bases for J; bases not matched to a gene: 13. The CDR3 contains 16 residues. Germline CDR1 reads SNHLY; CDR2 reads FYNNEI.

The CDR3 coding sequence is TGTGCCAGCAGCGCAACGCTGGGGGCCTTTAACTCTGGGGCCAACGTCCTGACTTTC. Amino acids: CASSATLGAFNSGANVLTF. This chain links TRBV9 with TRBJ2-6; TRBD1 is a possible D gene (6 bases). Germline CDR1 reads SGDLS; CDR2 reads YYNGEE. V was shortened by 3 bases and J by 0 bases, with 19 bases between the two germline ends. This CDR3 spans 19 amino acids.

The J gene is TRBJ2-3, the V gene TRBV10-1; tentative D call: TRBD1 (5 bases). The CDR3 totals 13 residues. V was clipped by 9 bases and J by 4 bases, with 14 bases between them. Germline lookup yields CDR1 WNHNN and CDR2 SYGVQD (reference sequence). CDR3 protein: CASTGTPPDTQYF. CDR3 sequence (DNA): TGCGCCAGTACAGGTACCCCGCCAGATACGCAGTATTTT.

This chain uses TRBV6-6 with TRBJ2-1; 8 nucleotides align to TRBD1. Losses at the gene ends were 6 bases for V and 7 bases for J; bases not matched to a gene: 8. Germline V gives CDR1 MNHNY, CDR2 SVGAGI (reference sequence). The CDR3 covers 14 residues. The CDR3 DNA reads TGTGCCAGCAGGCCAGGGGGCGTAGGGAATGAGCAGTTCTTC. This codes for CASRPGGVGNEQFF.

The CDR3 DNA is TGTGCCAGCAGCGCCGGACAGGCTGGAAACACCATATATTTT. This gives the protein CASSAGQAGNTIYF. The V call is TRBV13, the J call TRBJ1-3; 7 nucleotides agree with TRBD1. The CDR3 consists of 14 residues. J lost 2 bases, V lost 5 bases, and 3 bases had no gene match. Germline V lookup: CDR1 PRHDT, CDR2 FYEKMQ (reference sequence).

V gene TRBV2 combines with J gene TRBJ1-5; TRBD1 might be the D (5 bases). Trimming shortened V by 5 bases and J by 5 bases, and 10 bases separated the two germline ends. CDR3 length: 13 residues. Germline assignment: CDR1 SNHLY and CDR2 FYNNEI. CDR3 in DNA: TGTGCCAGCAGTCAAGGGGAGTATCAGCCCCAGCATTTT. Its protein product is CASSQGEYQPQHF.

The V gene is TRBV9, the J gene TRBJ1-2; D possibly corresponds to TRBD1 (5 bases). Germline CDR1 reads SGDLS; CDR2 reads YYNGEE. The CDR3 contains 13 residues. The germline V and J ends were trimmed by 0 bases and 6 bases, with 9 bases remaining between them. CDR3 residues: CASSVGGAHGYTF. The CDR3 coding sequence is TGTGCCAGCAGCGTAGGTGGGGCCCATGGCTACACCTTC. The variable domain in full, with the rest retrieved from reference TRBV9 and TRBJ1-2, is DSGVTQTPKHLITATGQRVTLRCSPRSGDLSVYWYQQSLDQGLQFLIQYYNGEERAKGNILERFSAQQFPDLHSELNLSSLELGDSALYFCASSVGGAHGYTFGSGTRLTVV.

This chain uses TRBV7-2 with TRBJ2-7; D may be TRBD2 (5 bases). The CDR3 extends over 14 amino acids. Germline lookup yields CDR1 SGHTA and CDR2 FQGNSA. V gave up 3 bases and J gave up 2 bases, with 11 bases separating them. The CDR3 protein is CASSFGLETYEQYF. CDR3 in DNA: TGTGCCAGCAGCTTCGGACTCGAGACCTACGAGCAGTACTTC.

The V gene is TRBV5-3, the J gene TRBJ1-4, with a tentative D call TRBD1 (6 bases). TRBV5-3 is recorded as an ORF, its role being uncertain. This CDR3 comprises 15 residues. V lost 3 bases and J 6 bases, leaving 15 bases between the germline ends. The CDR3 sequence is CARSSTGHLHEKLFF. For the CDR3, the DNA is TGTGCCAGAAGCTCTACGGGACACCTTCATGAAAAACTGTTTTTT.

The rearrangement links TRBV29-1 to TRBJ2-1; 13 bases line up with TRBD2. V lost 8 bases to trimming and J lost 5 bases; unmatched junction nucleotides: 12. This CDR3 spans 16 amino acids. Germline V gives CDR1 SQVTM, CDR2 ANQGSEA. The CDR3 protein is CSLLTSGRAYNNEQFF. CDR3 coding DNA: TGCAGCCTTTTAACTAGCGGGAGGGCATATAACAATGAGCAGTTCTTC.

The V call is TRBV5-1, the J call TRBJ2-5, with 7 nucleotides matching TRBD1. V lost 4 bases, J lost 3 bases, and 6 bases stayed unmatched. CDR3 length equals 14 residues. The germline CDR1 and CDR2 sequences are SGHRS and YFSETQ. This CDR3 reads CASSGVGTEETQYF. The CDR3 bases are TGCGCCAGCAGCGGGGTGGGGACAGAAGAGACCCAGTACTTC.

To note about this clone: This sample also contains other DNA sequences that code for the same CDR3. This sequence joins TRBV6-5 and TRBJ1-6, with D unresolved. The CDR3 is made up of 15 amino acids. Germline-derived CDR1 and CDR2 are MNHEY and SVGAGI. The V and J ends lost 4 bases and 0 bases respectively, with 7 bases between them. CDR3 region: CASSLLSSYNSPLHF. CDR3 DNA: TGTGCCAGCAGTTTGCTGAGCTCCTATAATTCACCCCTCCACTTT.

V is TRBV9 and J is TRBJ2-7, with a weak D call TRBD1 (5 bases). Trimming cost V 4 bases and J 4 bases, with 15 bases left between them. Germline CDR1 is SGDLS and CDR2 is YYNGEE. This CDR3 has 14 amino acids. The CDR3 nucleotides read TGTGCCAGCAGCCCTGGGTCCAGGGAATACGAGCAGTACTTC. Translating gives CASSPGSREYEQYF. Full variable domain (remainder filled in from reference TRBV9 and TRBJ2-7): DSGVTQTPKHLITATGQRVTLRCSPRSGDLSVYWYQQSLDQGLQFLIQYYNGEERAKGNILERFSAQQFPDLHSELNLSSLELGDSALYFCASSPGSREYEQYFGPGTRLTVT.

The V call is TRBV5-1, the J call TRBJ1-3; D not certain. Germline V CDR1 and CDR2: SGHRS, YFSETQ. CDR3 size: 14 residues. V lost 4 bases, J lost 0 bases, and 8 bases lay in between. The CDR3, as DNA: TGCGCCAGCAGCCCTTTCTCCTCTGGAAACACCATATATTTT. The encoded protein is CASSPFSSGNTIYF.

The genes are TRBV2 and TRBJ2-1, with 8 bases aligning to TRBD2. Germline CDR1 is SNHLY and CDR2 is FYNNEI. The CDR3 runs to 16 residues. The ends lost 6 bases at V and 3 bases at J; junction bases unmatched: 10. The CDR3 is CASRTGTSSYYNEQFF. CDR3 DNA sequence: TGTGCCAGCAGAACAGGGACTAGTTCCTACTACAATGAGCAGTTCTTC.

V gene TRBV14 combines with J gene TRBJ1-5; TRBD1 is a possible D gene (5 bases). The ends were cut back, 4 bases at V and 4 bases at J, with 8 bases in the middle. The CDR3 is 13 amino acids. Germline CDR1 SGHDN, CDR2 FVKESK. CDR3 loop: CASSLRGNQPQHF. The DNA for the CDR3 is TGTGCCAGCAGCCTAAGGGGAAATCAGCCCCAGCATTTT.

This CDR3 reads CASSPSQGLSGANVLTF. For the CDR3, the DNA is TGTGCCAGCTCACCGTCCCAGGGACTCTCTGGGGCCAACGTCCTGACTTTC. V is TRBV18 and J is TRBJ2-6; tentative D call: TRBD2 (6 bases). Trimming took off 3 bases at V and 0 bases at J, with 12 bases between the two ends. There are 17 residues in the CDR3. Germline V gene data show CDR1 as KGHSH and CDR2 as LQKENI.

The V call is TRBV5-1, the J call TRBJ2-1, with 11 bases lining up with TRBD2. The CDR3 is made up of 17 amino acids. V lost 4 bases and J lost 5; bases outside the gene matches: 11. Germline CDR1 SGHRS, CDR2 YFSETQ. DNA for the CDR3: TGCGCCAGCAGCACCGATGCTAGCGGGAGGTCTGACAATGAGCAGTTCTTC. Its protein is CASSTDASGRSDNEQFF.

The chain has TRBV4-3 and TRBJ1-4; 8 bases map to TRBD1. J gave up 0 bases and V 2 bases, and 5 bases lay outside the gene matches. CDR1 is LGHNA and CDR2 is YSLEER in the germline V gene. The CDR3 is 17 amino acids. The CDR3 loop reads CASSQRQGRATNEKLFF. The DNA for the CDR3 is TGCGCCAGCAGCCAAAGACAGGGGCGGGCAACTAATGAAAAACTGTTTTTT.

The chain carries TRBV5-1 and TRBJ1-4; the match to TRBD1 covers 9 bases. The CDR3 totals 17 residues. Per the germline V gene, CDR1 is SGHRS and CDR2 is YFSETQ. The junction had 5 bases not matched to a gene; V was cut back by 0 bases and J by 2 bases. CDR3 DNA sequence: TGCGCCAGCAGCTTGGCTCCTGGGACAGGGACTAATGAAAAACTGTTTTTT. Translated, it gives CASSLAPGTGTNEKLFF.